This T cell receptor (beta chain) was identified in a study of blood T cell repertoires in COVID-19. Clones were sequenced by immunoSEQ multiplex PCR, and TCRdb holds only the in-frame ones, with some missing. Among more than 250,000 clones listed, roughly 90% were seen once. This clonotype was sampled from a woman aged 25 to 45 who had recovered from COVID-19. The sequencing sample was made of PBMCs or T cells enriched from blood (not recorded which).

CDR3 residues: CASSYPGGDGYTF. The DNA of the CDR3 is TGTGCCAGCAGTTACCCAGGGGGCGATGGCTACACCTTC. This chain uses TRBV6-2 or TRBV6-3 with TRBJ1-2, with TRBD1 matching 8 bases. The CDR3 has 13 residues. The ends lost 2 bases at V and 6 bases at J; junction bases unmatched: 2. The germline V gene has CDR1 MNHEY and CDR2 SVGEGT.